These 29 T cell receptor beta chains were sequenced from one sample in a study of T cells after yellow fever vaccination. MiXCR was run by TCRdb on the 5' RACE reads, yielding one entry per CDR3 protein. The data hold some 300,000 distinct CDR3 sequences, with around 10% observed a single time. The sequencing here drew on CD4+ T cells sorted from PBMCs, taken 45 days after the yellow fever booster vaccination. The receptor source for this set is a man younger than 35 who received the YFV17D yellow fever vaccine.

This chain joins TRBV28 and TRBJ2-5; perhaps TRBD1 as D (6 bases). Germline-derived CDR1 and CDR2 are MDHEN and SYDVKM. The CDR3 sequence is 13 residues long. Trimming pared 5 bases from V and 5 bases from J, leaving 12 bases between. The CDR3 reads CASSQGHLETQYF. The CDR3 nucleotides read TGTGCCAGCAGTCAGGGACATCTGGAGACCCAGTACTTC.

This clonotype was picked up many times. The V and J genes are TRBV5-1 and TRBJ2-5, with TRBD1 identical over 10 bases. The CDR3 covers 18 residues. The J segment lost 5 bases and the V segment lost 0 bases, leaving 13 bases of the junction unmatched. Germline V CDR1 and CDR2: SGHRS, YFSETQ. The chain's CDR3 is CASSLVLESGTGAETQYF. The CDR3 DNA sequence: TGCGCCAGCAGCTTGGTTTTGGAGTCCGGGACAGGGGCGGAGACCCAGTACTTC.

This clonotype was detected only a few times. The chain employs TRBV5-8 and TRBJ1-1, with a tentative D call TRBD1 (5 bases). CDR1 SGHTS and CDR2 YDEGEE come from the germline V gene. The CDR3 contains 15 residues. V was cut by 3 bases and J by 0 bases, with 12 bases left in between. The CDR3 DNA sequence: TGTGCCAGCAGCTCCTCACCAGGGTTGAACACTGAAGCTTTCTTT. Translating it yields CASSSSPGLNTEAFF.

The chain employs TRBV7-9 and TRBJ1-6; possible D gene TRBD1, 5 bases. Germline-derived CDR1 and CDR2 are SEHNR and FQNEAQ (reference sequence). The CDR3 runs to 15 residues. Trimming took off 1 base at V and 11 bases at J, with 15 bases between the two ends. The CDR3 DNA follows: TGTGCCAGCAGCTTAGGCGGCACAGGAGGGCCACCCCTCCACTTT. Amino acids: CASSLGGTGGPPLHF.

This clonotype was counted a few times. The chain couples TRBV12-3 or TRBV12-4 to TRBJ1-2, with D possibly being TRBD1 (6 bases). The CDR3 loop spans 14 amino acids. V lost 3 bases and J 8 bases, leaving 16 bases between the germline ends. The CDR3 sequence: CASSLRHRAQGYTF. The CDR3 DNA reads as TGTGCCAGCAGTTTGAGACACAGGGCCCAGGGCTACACCTTC.

The DNA of the CDR3 is TGTGCCAGCAGTTACTCAAGCTCCGGGACTACGGGCAGAGAGACCCAGTACTTC. Amino acids: CASSYSSSGTTGRETQYF. The chain uses TRBV6-5 and TRBJ2-5; 7 nucleotides line up with TRBD2. From germline, CDR1 is MNHEY and CDR2 SVGAGI. Trimming at V came to 0 bases and at J to 4 bases, leaving 14 bases not matched to a gene. The CDR3 is made up of 18 amino acids.

This clonotype was picked up many times. The chain joins TRBV3-1 to TRBJ2-5; unclear D gene. The germline CDR1 and CDR2 sequences are LGHDT and YNNKEL (reference sequence). V was trimmed by 4 bases and J by 2 bases, leaving 17 bases between them. CDR3 length: 16 residues. This CDR3 reads CASSPAVKSLQETQYF. The CDR3 coding sequence is TGTGCCAGCAGCCCGGCCGTTAAGAGCCTTCAAGAGACCCAGTACTTC.

This clonotype was seen at least ten times. V is TRBV10-3 and J is TRBJ2-4; no firm D call. The length of the CDR3 is 15 residues. Between the trimmed V and J ends, which lost 0 bases and 10 bases, there was a span of 16 bases. Germline CDR1 ENHRY, CDR2 SYGVKD. The CDR3 is CAISESKTGKMIQYF. CDR3 bases: TGTGCCATCAGTGAGTCGAAGACTGGGAAAATGATTCAGTACTTC.

The chain has TRBV18 and TRBJ1-1; D unresolved. V was clipped by 0 bases and J by 1 base, with 9 bases between them. The CDR3 has 15 amino acids. Germline CDR1 KGHSH, CDR2 LQKENI. The CDR3 bases are TGTGCCAGCTCACCACCCATGGGAGGGAACACTGAAGCTTTCTTT. The encoded protein is CASSPPMGGNTEAFF.

This chain uses TRBV7-2 with TRBJ2-3, with 9 bases matching TRBD2. This CDR3 has 15 amino acids. Trimming took 2 bases from V and 6 from J; bases not matched to a gene: 6. Germline CDR1 SGHTA, CDR2 FQGNSA. This CDR3 is CASSLWTSESDTQYF. The DNA for the CDR3 is TGTGCCAGCAGCTTATGGACTAGCGAGTCGGATACGCAGTATTTT.

The V call is TRBV21-1, the J call TRBJ2-5. TRBV21-1 counts as a pseudogene. CDR3 length: 15 residues. This chain's CDR3 is CASSPTAPTQETQYF. The CDR3 DNA reads as TGTGCCAGCAGCCCCACAGCACCGACCCAAGAGACCCAGTACTTC.

This clonotype showed up many times. The rearrangement uses TRBV7-8 and TRBJ2-4; D is unclear. V was trimmed by 2 bases and J by 0 bases, leaving 8 bases between them. The CDR3 consists of 15 residues. Germline V gene data show CDR1 as SGHVS and CDR2 as FQNEAQ. CDR3 DNA: TGTGCCAGCAGCTTAAGTTCTATAGCCAAAAACATTCAGTACTTC. This translates into CASSLSSIAKNIQYF.

The V gene is TRBV20-1, the J gene TRBJ2-5, with 10 bases lining up with TRBD1. The CDR3 consists of 14 residues. Germline V gene lookup returns CDR1 DFQATT and CDR2 SNEGSKA (reference sequence). Trimming removed 3 bases from V and 4 bases from J; junction bases left unmatched: 5. This CDR3 reads CSASPGQGLETQYF. CDR3 nucleotides: TGCAGTGCTAGTCCGGGACAGGGGCTAGAGACCCAGTACTTC.

This sequence joins TRBV24-1 and TRBJ2-3, with no clear D. Germline lookup yields CDR1 KGHDR and CDR2 SFDVKD. V gave up 4 bases and J gave up 0 bases, with 13 bases separating them. CDR3 length: 16 amino acids. DNA for the CDR3: TGTGCCACCAGTGAAGCCGGAACCTCTAGCACAGATACGCAGTATTTT. The encoded protein is CATSEAGTSSTDTQYF.

This clonotype turned up a few times. The chain couples TRBV7-2 to TRBJ2-5; the D call may be TRBD1 or TRBD2 (5 bases each). Germline lookup yields CDR1 SGHTA and CDR2 FQGNSA. The CDR3 extends over 15 amino acids. V was cut by 5 bases and J by 2 bases, with 15 bases left in between. For the CDR3, the DNA is TGTGCCAGCAGCATATCCGGGACGTCTCAAGAGACCCAGTACTTC. Its translation is CASSISGTSQETQYF.

Ten or more counts support this clonotype. This sequence joins TRBV4-3 and TRBJ2-3; D not resolved. This CDR3 has 16 amino acids. Trimming removed 0 bases from V and 2 bases from J, with 12 bases in between. Germline V gene lookup returns CDR1 LGHNA and CDR2 YSLEER. CDR3 residues: CASSQESVVYTDTQYF. The CDR3 DNA follows: TGCGCCAGCAGCCAAGAAAGTGTAGTTTACACAGATACGCAGTATTTT.

This clonotype was recorded many times. The V call is TRBV9, the J call TRBJ2-1; TRBD1 might be the D (5 bases). Germline V gene lookup returns CDR1 SGDLS and CDR2 YYNGEE. The CDR3 spans 13 residues. V was trimmed by 3 bases and J by 11 bases, leaving 15 bases between them. The CDR3 DNA reads as TGTGCCAGCAGCGCCGTCCGGCAGGGAAAGCAGTTCTTC. Its protein product is CASSAVRQGKQFF.

The gene calls are TRBV12-3 or TRBV12-4 and TRBJ1-5; D remains unclear. V shed 7 bases and J shed 1 base, with 11 bases lying between them. The CDR3 loop spans 14 amino acids. CDR3 residues: CASTPSGSNQPQHF. In DNA, the CDR3 is TGTGCCAGCACCCCCAGCGGGAGCAATCAGCCCCAGCATTTT.

The genes are TRBV20-1 and TRBJ1-2, with 9 nucleotides matching TRBD1. CDR1 DFQATT and CDR2 SNEGSKA come from the germline V gene (reference sequence). The junction had 9 bases not matched to a gene; V was cut back by 1 base and J by 3 bases. This CDR3 contains 16 residues. CDR3 coding DNA: TGCAGTGCTAGAGGGGGGGACAGGGTGAATTACTATGGCTACACCTTC. Its protein product is CSARGGDRVNYYGYTF.

In this sample, this clonotype turned up a few times. The chain is built from TRBV13 and TRBJ1-5; 8 bases map to TRBD1. Germline values: CDR1 PRHDT, CDR2 FYEKMQ (reference sequence). The CDR3 contains 13 residues. V shed 6 bases, J shed 7 bases, and the junction held 5 bases outside the gene matches. Written as DNA, the CDR3 is TGTGCCAGCAGTTCGACAGGGGAGCAGCCCCAGCATTTT. It is translated as CASSSTGEQPQHF.

In this sample, this clonotype turned up a few times. The gene calls are TRBV7-9 and TRBJ1-2; TRBD1 matches 7 bases. CDR3 length: 15 residues. Per the germline V gene, CDR1 is SEHNR and CDR2 is FQNEAQ (reference sequence). After removal of 0 bases from V and 7 bases from J, the junction contained 8 bases not matched to a gene. CDR3 sequence: CASSLARQGGSGYTF. CDR3 DNA sequence: TGTGCCAGCAGCTTAGCCCGACAGGGTGGCAGTGGCTACACCTTC.

The rearrangement joins TRBV20-1 to TRBJ1-5, with 8 bases fitting TRBD1. V was clipped by 5 bases and J by 2 bases; unmatched bases: 8. CDR1 and CDR2 from the germline V gene are DFQATT and SNEGSKA (reference sequence). The CDR3 runs to 15 residues. CDR3 sequence (DNA): TGCAGTGCTCCCGCGCAGGGGGCTGGCAATCAGCCCCAGCATTTT. Translated: CSAPAQGAGNQPQHF.

Only a few counts were recorded for this clonotype. The gene calls are TRBV6-5 and TRBJ1-1; D remains ambiguous. Trimming removed 5 bases from V and 3 bases from J, with 13 bases in between. The CDR3 has 14 residues. Germline assignment: CDR1 MNHEY and CDR2 SVGAGI. CDR3 nucleotides: TGTGCCAGCAGTCCAACCCGTGACGACACTGAAGCTTTCTTT. Residues: CASSPTRDDTEAFF.

This clonotype was picked up a small number of times. This rearrangement joins TRBV7-9 to TRBJ2-1; possibly TRBD1 for D (5 bases). Trimming pared 5 bases from V and 0 bases from J, leaving 20 bases between. Per germline, CDR1 SEHNR and CDR2 FQNEAQ (reference sequence). The CDR3 covers 18 residues. In DNA, the CDR3 is TGTGCCAGCAGCCGACAGTCAGTCGGCCCGAGCTCCTACAATGAGCAGTTCTTC. The encoded protein is CASSRQSVGPSSYNEQFF.

The chain couples TRBV11-3 to TRBJ2-1; 8 nucleotides align to TRBD2. There are 17 residues in the CDR3. V trimming: 3 bases; J trimming: 0 bases; junction bases outside the gene matches: 7. Germline-derived CDR1 and CDR2 are SGHNT and YENEEA. CDR3: CASSFSGAISSYNEQFF. The CDR3 bases are TGTGCCAGCAGCTTTAGCGGGGCGATAAGCTCCTACAATGAGCAGTTCTTC.

The chain combines TRBV18 with TRBJ2-1, with D possibly being TRBD1 (6 bases). Trimming removed 3 bases at V and 4 bases at J, with 16 bases between. The CDR3 is made up of 16 amino acids. CDR1 is KGHSH and CDR2 is LQKENI in the germline V gene. The CDR3 region is CASSPYSGHPYNEQFF. CDR3 coding DNA: TGTGCCAGCTCACCTTATTCGGGACACCCTTACAATGAGCAGTTCTTC.

The DNA for the CDR3 is TGCAGTGCTCGCAAAGGGGCCTACGAGCAGTACGTC. Translating gives CSARKGAYEQYV. The chain joins TRBV20-1 to TRBJ2-7; D possibly corresponds to TRBD1 (5 bases). The CDR3 totals 12 residues. From germline, CDR1 is DFQATT and CDR2 SNEGSKA (reference sequence). The V end was cut by 5 bases, the J end by 2 bases, with 10 bases between.

This clonotype was observed a few times. The chain couples TRBV5-4 to TRBJ1-2; no firm D call. V lost 0 bases, J lost 7 bases, and 13 bases lay in between. CDR3 length equals 14 residues. The germline gives CDR1 SGHNT, CDR2 YYREEE (reference sequence). CDR3 amino acids: CASSLGTGFSGYTF. The CDR3 coding sequence is TGTGCCAGCAGCTTGGGTACGGGCTTCTCTGGCTACACCTTC.

In its sample, this clonotype was seen many times. This chain connects TRBV6-1 to TRBJ1-1; TRBD1 matches at 11 bases. Germline V gene data show CDR1 as MNHNS and CDR2 as SASEGT. V was pared by 8 bases and J by 5 bases, with 13 bases of the junction left unmatched. The CDR3 is made up of 16 amino acids. In DNA, the CDR3 is TGTGCCAGCTTTACCCGGACAGGGGGCTTTCTGACTGAAGCTTTCTTT. Residues: CASFTRTGGFLTEAFF.